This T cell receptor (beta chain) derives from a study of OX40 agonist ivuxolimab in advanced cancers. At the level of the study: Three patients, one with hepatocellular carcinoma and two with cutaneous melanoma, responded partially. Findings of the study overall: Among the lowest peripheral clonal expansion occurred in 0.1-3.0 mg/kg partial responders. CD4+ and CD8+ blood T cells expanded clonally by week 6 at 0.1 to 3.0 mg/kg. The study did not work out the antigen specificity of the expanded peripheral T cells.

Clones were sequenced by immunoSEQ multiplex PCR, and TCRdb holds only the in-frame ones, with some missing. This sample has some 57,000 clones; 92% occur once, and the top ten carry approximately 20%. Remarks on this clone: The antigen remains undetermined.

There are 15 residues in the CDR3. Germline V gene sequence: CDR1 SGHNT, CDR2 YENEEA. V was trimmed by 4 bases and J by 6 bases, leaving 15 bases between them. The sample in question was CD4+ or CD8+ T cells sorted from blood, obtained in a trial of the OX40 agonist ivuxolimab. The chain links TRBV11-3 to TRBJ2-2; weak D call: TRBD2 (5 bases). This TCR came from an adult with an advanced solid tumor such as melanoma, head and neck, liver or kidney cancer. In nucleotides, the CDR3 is TGTGCCAGCAGCTCCAACGGGGTATTCGCCGGGGAGCTGTTTTTT. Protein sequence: CASSSNGVFAGELFF.